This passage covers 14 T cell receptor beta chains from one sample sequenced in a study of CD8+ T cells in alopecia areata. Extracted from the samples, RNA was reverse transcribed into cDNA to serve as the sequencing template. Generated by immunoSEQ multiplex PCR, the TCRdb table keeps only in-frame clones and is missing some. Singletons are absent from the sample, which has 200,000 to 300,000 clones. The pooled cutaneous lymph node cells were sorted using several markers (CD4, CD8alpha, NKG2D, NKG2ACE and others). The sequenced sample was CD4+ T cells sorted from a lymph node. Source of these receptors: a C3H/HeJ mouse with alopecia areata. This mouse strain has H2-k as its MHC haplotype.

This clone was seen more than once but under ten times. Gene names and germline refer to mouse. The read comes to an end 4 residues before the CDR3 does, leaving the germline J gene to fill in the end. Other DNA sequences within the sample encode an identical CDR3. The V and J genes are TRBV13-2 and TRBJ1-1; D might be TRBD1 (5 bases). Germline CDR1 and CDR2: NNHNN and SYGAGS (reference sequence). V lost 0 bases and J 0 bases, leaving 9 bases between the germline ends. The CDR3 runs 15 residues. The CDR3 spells CASGDAGGANTEVFF. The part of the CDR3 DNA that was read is TGTGCCAGCGGTGATGCTGGGGGGGCAAACACA.

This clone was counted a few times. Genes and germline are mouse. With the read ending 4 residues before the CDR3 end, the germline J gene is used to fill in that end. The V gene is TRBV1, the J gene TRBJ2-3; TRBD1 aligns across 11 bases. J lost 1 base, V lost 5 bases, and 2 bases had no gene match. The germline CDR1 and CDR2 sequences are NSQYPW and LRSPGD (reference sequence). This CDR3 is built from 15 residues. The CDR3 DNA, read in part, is TGCACCTGCAGTCCGGGACAGGGGGGTGCAGAA. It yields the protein CTCSPGQGGAE. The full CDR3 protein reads CTCSPGQGGAETLYF.

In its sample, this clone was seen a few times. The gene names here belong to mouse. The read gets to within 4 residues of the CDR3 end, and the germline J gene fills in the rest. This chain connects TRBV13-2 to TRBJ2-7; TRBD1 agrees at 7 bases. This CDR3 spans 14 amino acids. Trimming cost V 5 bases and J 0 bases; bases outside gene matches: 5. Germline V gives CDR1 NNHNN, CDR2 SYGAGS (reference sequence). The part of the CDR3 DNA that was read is TGTGCCAGCGGGCTGGGACAGAGCTCCTAT. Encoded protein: CASGLGQSSY. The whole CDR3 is CASGLGQSSYEQYF.

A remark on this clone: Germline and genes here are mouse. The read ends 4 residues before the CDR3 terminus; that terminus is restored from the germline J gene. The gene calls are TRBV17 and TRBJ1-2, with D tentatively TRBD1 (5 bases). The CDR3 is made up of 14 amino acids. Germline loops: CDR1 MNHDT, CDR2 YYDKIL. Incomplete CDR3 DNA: TGTGCTAGCAGTAGACCCGACAGCGGGTCC. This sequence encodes CASSRPDSGS. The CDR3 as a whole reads CASSRPDSGSDYTF. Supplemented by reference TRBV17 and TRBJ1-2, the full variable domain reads DTTVKQNPRYKLARVGKPVNLICSQTMNHDTMYWYQKKPNQAPKLLLFYYDKILNREADTFEKFQSSRPNNSFCSLYIGSAGLEYSAMYLCASSRPDSGSDYTFGSGTRLLVI.

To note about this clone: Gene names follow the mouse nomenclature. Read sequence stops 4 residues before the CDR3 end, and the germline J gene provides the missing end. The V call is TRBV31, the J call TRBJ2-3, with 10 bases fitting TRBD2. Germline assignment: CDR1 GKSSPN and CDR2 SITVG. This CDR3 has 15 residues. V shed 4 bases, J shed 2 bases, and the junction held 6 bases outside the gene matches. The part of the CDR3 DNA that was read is TGTGCCTGGAAGTCTGGGGGGGCGTTTGCAGAA. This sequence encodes CAWKSGGAFAE. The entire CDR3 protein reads CAWKSGGAFAETLYF.

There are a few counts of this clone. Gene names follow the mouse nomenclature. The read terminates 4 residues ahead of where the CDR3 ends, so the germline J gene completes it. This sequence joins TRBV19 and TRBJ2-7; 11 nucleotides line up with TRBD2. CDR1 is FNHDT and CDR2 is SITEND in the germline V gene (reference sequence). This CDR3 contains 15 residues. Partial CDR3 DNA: TGTGCCAGCAGTATAGTCGGGGACTGGGGGAAT. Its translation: CASSIVGDWGN. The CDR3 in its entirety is CASSIVGDWGNEQYF.

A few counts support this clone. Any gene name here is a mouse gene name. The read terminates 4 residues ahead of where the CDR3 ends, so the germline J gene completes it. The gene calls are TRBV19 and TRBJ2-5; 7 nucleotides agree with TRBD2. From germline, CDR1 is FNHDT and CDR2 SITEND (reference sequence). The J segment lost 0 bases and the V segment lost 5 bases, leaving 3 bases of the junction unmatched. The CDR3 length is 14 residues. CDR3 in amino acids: CASRLGINQDTQYF. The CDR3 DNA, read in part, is TGTGCCAGCAGACTGGGGATTAACCAAGAC.

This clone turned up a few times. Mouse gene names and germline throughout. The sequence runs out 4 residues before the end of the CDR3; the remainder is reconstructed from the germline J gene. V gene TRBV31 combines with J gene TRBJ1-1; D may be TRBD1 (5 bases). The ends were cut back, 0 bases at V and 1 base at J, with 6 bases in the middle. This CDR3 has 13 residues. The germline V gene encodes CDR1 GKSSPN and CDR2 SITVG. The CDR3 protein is CAWSLRGNTEVFF. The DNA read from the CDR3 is TGTGCCTGGAGTCTAAGGGGAAACACA.

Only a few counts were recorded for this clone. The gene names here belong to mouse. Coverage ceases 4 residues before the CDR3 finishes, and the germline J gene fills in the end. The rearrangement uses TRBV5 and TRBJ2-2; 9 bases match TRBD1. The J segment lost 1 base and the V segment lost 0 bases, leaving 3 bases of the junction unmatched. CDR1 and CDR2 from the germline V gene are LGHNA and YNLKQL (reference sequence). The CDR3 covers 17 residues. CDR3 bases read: TGTGCCAGCAGCCAAGATCGACAGGGGGTAAACACCGGG. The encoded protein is CASSQDRQGVNTG. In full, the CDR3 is CASSQDRQGVNTGQLYF.

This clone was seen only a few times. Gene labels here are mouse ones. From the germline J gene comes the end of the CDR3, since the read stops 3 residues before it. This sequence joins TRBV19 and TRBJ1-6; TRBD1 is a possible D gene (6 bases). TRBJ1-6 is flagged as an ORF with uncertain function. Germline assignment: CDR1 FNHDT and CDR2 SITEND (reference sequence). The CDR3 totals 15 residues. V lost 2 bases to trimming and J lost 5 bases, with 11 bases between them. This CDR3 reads CASSIGTPDNSPLYF. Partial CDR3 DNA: TGTGCCAGCAGTATCGGGACACCGGATAATTCGCCC.

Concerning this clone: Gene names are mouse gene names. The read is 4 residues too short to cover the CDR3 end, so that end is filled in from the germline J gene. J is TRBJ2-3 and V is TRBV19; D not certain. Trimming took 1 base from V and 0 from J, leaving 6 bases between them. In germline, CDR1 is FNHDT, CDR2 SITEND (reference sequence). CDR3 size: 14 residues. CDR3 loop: CASSILFSAETLYF. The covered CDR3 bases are TGTGCCAGCAGTATATTGTTTAGTGCAGAA.

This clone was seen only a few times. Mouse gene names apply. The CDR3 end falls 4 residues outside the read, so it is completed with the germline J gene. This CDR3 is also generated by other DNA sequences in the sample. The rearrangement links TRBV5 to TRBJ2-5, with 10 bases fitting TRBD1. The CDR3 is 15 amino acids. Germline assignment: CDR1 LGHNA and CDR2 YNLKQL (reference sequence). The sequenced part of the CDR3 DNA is TGTGCCAGCAGCCAAGAAGGGACAGGGGCAGAC. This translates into CASSQEGTGAD. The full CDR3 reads CASSQEGTGADTQYF.

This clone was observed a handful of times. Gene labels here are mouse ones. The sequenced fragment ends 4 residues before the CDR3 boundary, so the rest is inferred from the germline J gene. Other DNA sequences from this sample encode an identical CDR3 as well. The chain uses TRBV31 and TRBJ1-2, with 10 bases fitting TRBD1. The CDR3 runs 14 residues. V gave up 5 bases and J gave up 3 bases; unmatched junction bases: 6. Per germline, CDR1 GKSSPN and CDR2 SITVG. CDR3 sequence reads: CAWGDRGRDSDYTF. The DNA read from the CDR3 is TGTGCCTGGGGCGACAGGGGGCGCGACTCC.

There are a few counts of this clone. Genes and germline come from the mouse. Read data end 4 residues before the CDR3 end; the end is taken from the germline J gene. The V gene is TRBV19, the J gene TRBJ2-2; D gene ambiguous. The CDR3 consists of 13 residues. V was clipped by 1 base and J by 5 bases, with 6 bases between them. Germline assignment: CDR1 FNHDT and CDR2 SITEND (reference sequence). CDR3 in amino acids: CASSIKRTGQLYF. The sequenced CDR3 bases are TGTGCCAGCAGTATAAAGAGGACCGGG.